Shown below are 10 T cell receptor beta chains from a single sample sequenced in a study of shared clonotypes between healthy human individuals. The repertoire was sequenced with immunoSEQ multiplex PCR; TCRdb's copy has only in-frame clones and lacks some. The sample lists about 480,000 clones; roughly 78% were seen once. The sequenced sample consisted of PBMCs. The receptors derive from a woman between 40 and 55 years old in good health. Some clones in this sample may be carry-over from other donors' samples.

The V and J genes are TRBV5-1 and TRBJ1-2; D possibly corresponds to TRBD1 (5 bases). Germline V gene sequence: CDR1 SGHRS, CDR2 YFSETQ. The CDR3 contains 14 residues. Trimming removed 4 bases at V and 3 bases at J, with 13 bases between. CDR3 DNA sequence: TGCGCCAGCAGCGGGGGACGGAGGTACTATGGCTACACCTTC. Its protein product is CASSGGRRYYGYTF.

V and J are TRBV7-9 and TRBJ2-1; D may be TRBD2 (6 bases). CDR3 length: 11 amino acids. V lost 3 bases, J lost 13 bases, and 10 bases lay in between. The germline V gene has CDR1 SEHNR and CDR2 FQNEAQ (reference sequence). CDR3 bases: TGTGCCAGCAGCTTTTTGGGGGGACAGTTCTTC. It translates to CASSFLGGQFF.

This clone was counted only a few times. This chain uses TRBV2 with TRBJ1-5, with D uncertain. Germline-derived CDR1 and CDR2 are SNHLY and FYNNEI. The CDR3 consists of 14 residues. With 2 bases removed from V and 6 bases from J, the gap between germline ends came to 11 bases. CDR3 residues: CASSESGLAQPQHF. Here the CDR3 DNA reads TGTGCCAGCAGTGAATCTGGGTTGGCTCAGCCCCAGCATTTT.

In its sample, this clone was seen a few times. The V call is TRBV4-1, the J call TRBJ2-6; 7 bases match TRBD1. The CDR3 sequence is 16 residues long. The trim removed 4 bases at V and 2 bases at J, leaving 5 bases unmatched. Germline V gives CDR1 MGHRA, CDR2 YSYEKL. CDR3 sequence reads: CASSLGQATGANVLTF. As DNA, the CDR3 is TGCGCCAGCAGCCTAGGACAGGCGACTGGGGCCAACGTCCTGACTTTC.

This clone occurred once. The gene calls are TRBV29-1 and TRBJ1-2; TRBD1 matches 10 bases. Trimming took 7 bases from V and 4 from J; bases not matched to a gene: 12. Germline V gene data show CDR1 as SQVTM and CDR2 as ANQGSEA. The CDR3 runs to 15 residues. This CDR3 is CSALGTGAIGYGYTF. The CDR3 DNA is TGCAGCGCTCTGGGGACAGGGGCAATCGGCTATGGCTACACCTTC.

The J gene is TRBJ2-7, the V gene TRBV28, with D possibly being TRBD2 (6 bases). CDR1 is MDHEN, CDR2 SYDVKM, per germline. This CDR3 is 16 amino acids long. Trimming left V 6 bases short and J 2 bases short, with 20 bases between. The CDR3 here is CASSWGVDYNPYEQYF. The CDR3 nucleotides read TGTGCCAGCAGCTGGGGGGTGGACTACAACCCCTACGAGCAGTACTTC.

CDR3 sequence reads: CASRQGIGGETQYF. CDR3 sequence (DNA): TGTGCCAGCAGACAGGGGATTGGTGGAGAGACCCAGTACTTC. This chain joins TRBV2 and TRBJ2-5; TRBD1 agrees at 7 bases. The CDR3 spans 14 residues. The germline CDR1 and CDR2 sequences are SNHLY and FYNNEI. V was pared by 6 bases and J by 4 bases, with 8 bases of the junction left unmatched.

V is TRBV7-3 and J is TRBJ2-7; 9 bases match TRBD2. The CDR3 covers 15 residues. Germline CDR1 is SGHTA and CDR2 is FQGTGA. Trimming removed 5 bases from V and 7 bases from J; junction bases left unmatched: 12. The CDR3 here is CASSPFGGRDREQYF. The DNA of the CDR3 is TGTGCCAGCAGCCCATTCGGCGGGAGGGATCGGGAGCAGTACTTC.

V is TRBV19 and J is TRBJ1-2; 12 nucleotides line up with TRBD1. J gave up 2 bases and V 4 bases, and 5 bases lay outside the gene matches. The germline gives CDR1 LNHDA, CDR2 SQIVND (reference sequence). This CDR3 region has 16 residues. This CDR3 reads CASSTGTGGANYGYTF. CDR3 nucleotide sequence: TGTGCCAGTAGTACCGGGACAGGGGGCGCCAACTATGGCTACACCTTC.

The V call is TRBV4-1, the J call TRBJ2-1; 10 bases align to TRBD2. This CDR3 region has 17 residues. V shed 0 bases and J 4 bases; nucleotides not matched to a gene: 6. Germline CDR1 reads MGHRA; CDR2 reads YSYEKL. CDR3 region: CASSQELAGTVYNEQFF. CDR3 nucleotide sequence: TGCGCCAGCAGCCAAGAACTAGCGGGGACGGTTTACAATGAGCAGTTCTTC.